A single sample is the source of the 25 T cell receptor beta chains below, sequenced in a study of somatic mutations in cytotoxic T cells in rheumatoid arthritis. The protocol was immunoSEQ multiplex PCR, while the TCRdb copy is restricted to in-frame clones and leaves out a portion. The sample lists about 17,000 clones, approximately 80% occurring once. Sequenced material: CD8+ T cells sorted from blood. Source of these receptors: an adult with rheumatoid arthritis.

V and J are TRBV13 and TRBJ2-7; D may be TRBD2 (6 bases). Trimming shortened V by 0 bases and J by 0 bases, and 9 bases separated the two germline ends. The CDR3 covers 15 residues. Germline CDR1 and CDR2: PRHDT and FYEKMQ (reference sequence). The CDR3 sequence is CASSLGLGSSYEQYF. CDR3 nucleotide sequence: TGTGCCAGCAGCTTAGGTCTCGGGAGCTCCTACGAGCAGTACTTC.

This chain connects TRBV11-1 to TRBJ1-2, with D possibly TRBD1 on 6 matching bases. Germline V gene lookup returns CDR1 SGHAT and CDR2 FQDESV (reference sequence). There are 15 residues in the CDR3. Trimming left V 5 bases short and J 1 base short, with 14 bases between. The CDR3, as DNA: TGTGCCAGCAGCCCACCCTCAGGGGTTAACTATGGCTACACCTTC. Its translation is CASSPPSGVNYGYTF.

This clone was observed a single time. The CDR3 sequence: CASSIDNGQGASYEQYF. The DNA for the CDR3 is TGTGCCAGTAGTATAGATAACGGGCAGGGGGCGTCCTACGAGCAGTACTTC. The chain joins TRBV19 to TRBJ2-7, with 8 positions matching TRBD1. The germline gives CDR1 LNHDA, CDR2 SQIVND (reference sequence). The CDR3 has 17 amino acids. V shed 0 bases and J 1 base; nucleotides not matched to a gene: 8.

This clone was found once. J is TRBJ2-2 and V is TRBV9; TRBD2 agrees at 9 bases. CDR1 is SGDLS, CDR2 YYNGEE, per germline. V gave up 4 bases and J gave up 2 bases; unmatched junction bases: 6. CDR3 length: 16 residues. Written as DNA, the CDR3 is TGTGCCAGCAGCAACCCGACTAGCGGAAACACCGGGGAGCTGTTTTTT. Translating gives CASSNPTSGNTGELFF. The full variable domain, in which reference TRBV9 and TRBJ2-2 provide the parts outside the CDR3, is DSGVTQTPKHLITATGQRVTLRCSPRSGDLSVYWYQQSLDQGLQFLIQYYNGEERAKGNILERFSAQQFPDLHSELNLSSLELGDSALYFCASSNPTSGNTGELFFGEGSRLTVL.

The V call is TRBV6-1, the J call TRBJ2-1; 7 bases match TRBD2. The V segment lost 7 bases and the J segment 2 bases; nucleotides outside the gene matches: 2. The CDR3 sequence is 13 residues long. In germline, CDR1 is MNHNS, CDR2 SASEGT. The CDR3 reads CASTAGAYNEQFF. The CDR3 DNA follows: TGTGCCAGCACGGCGGGAGCCTACAATGAGCAGTTCTTC.

The V and J genes are TRBV27 and TRBJ2-6, with D perhaps TRBD2 (5 bases). The CDR3 is 15 amino acids. Germline V gene data show CDR1 as MNHEY and CDR2 as SMNVEV (reference sequence). Trimming left V 4 bases short and J 7 bases short, with 14 bases between. The CDR3 bases are TGTGCCAGCAGTTCTCTAGCTTCCCTTGCCAACGTCCTGACTTTC. Translating gives CASSSLASLANVLTF.

The chain joins TRBV10-2 to TRBJ2-3, with 7 nucleotides matching TRBD1. Germline CDR1 reads WSHSY; CDR2 reads SAAADI. CDR3 size: 16 residues. J gave up 0 bases and V 2 bases, and 5 bases lay outside the gene matches. The CDR3 sequence is CASSERGLQSTDTQYF. CDR3 coding DNA: TGCGCCAGCAGTGAGAGGGGGCTTCAAAGCACAGATACGCAGTATTTT.

The chain employs TRBV19 and TRBJ2-7; D is uncertain. From germline, CDR1 is LNHDA and CDR2 SQIVND (reference sequence). V lost 10 bases and J 7 bases, leaving 20 bases between the germline ends. The CDR3 runs to 13 residues. The DNA of the CDR3 is TGTGCCACCGGCCCGACTGGGATCGGGGAGCAGTACTTC. Its protein product is CATGPTGIGEQYF.

The V and J genes are TRBV6-5 and TRBJ1-2; tentative D call: TRBD1 (5 bases). V was trimmed by 7 bases and J by 2 bases, leaving 11 bases between them. The CDR3 sequence is 13 residues long. Germline V lookup: CDR1 MNHEY, CDR2 SVGAGI. CDR3 sequence reads: CASKGGTNYGYTF. The CDR3 bases are TGTGCCAGCAAGGGAGGGACGAACTATGGCTACACCTTC.

The CDR3 region has the DNA TGTGCCAGCAGCTATAGGACGGCTGGCTACACCTTC. This encodes CASSYRTAGYTF. This chain uses TRBV5-4 with TRBJ1-2; no clear D. CDR1 and CDR2 from the germline V gene are SGHNT and YYREEE (reference sequence). CDR3 length equals 12 residues. Trimming took off 3 bases at V and 7 bases at J, with 10 bases between the two ends.

CDR3 bases: TGTGCCAGCAGACACAGGGATCTCTACGAGCAGTACTTC. It translates to CASRHRDLYEQYF. This chain connects TRBV14 to TRBJ2-7; TRBD1 is a possible D gene (6 bases). Germline CDR1 and CDR2: SGHDN and FVKESK. V lost 6 bases to trimming and J lost 3 bases, with 12 bases between them. The CDR3 has 13 amino acids.

The chain employs TRBV2 and TRBJ2-5, with TRBD2 identical over 8 bases. The CDR3 totals 13 residues. The V gene's germline CDR1 is SNHLY and CDR2 FYNNEI. J was trimmed by 0 bases and V by 8 bases; bases with no gene match: 2. Here the CDR3 DNA reads TGTGCCAGCGAGACTAGCGACCAAGAGACCCAGTACTTC. Translated, it gives CASETSDQETQYF. The full variable domain, with the rest looked up from reference TRBV2 and TRBJ2-5, is EPEVTQTPSHQVTQMGQEVILRCVPISNHLYFYWYRQILGQKVEFLVSFYNNEISEKSEIFDDQFSVERPDGSNFTLKIRSTKLEDSAMYFCASETSDQETQYFGPGTRLLVL.

The rearrangement uses TRBV6-6 and TRBJ2-7, with 7 bases aligning to TRBD2. V trimming: 6 bases; J trimming: 1 base; junction bases outside the gene matches: 12. Germline assignment: CDR1 MNHNY and CDR2 SVGAGI (reference sequence). There are 16 residues in the CDR3. CDR3 coding DNA: TGTGCCAGCAGACCCTCGGGGGGAGCCAAATCCTACGAGCAGTACTTC. This encodes CASRPSGGAKSYEQYF.

This chain uses TRBV5-1 with TRBJ1-6; D gene unclear. The germline CDR1 and CDR2 sequences are SGHRS and YFSETQ. The CDR3 sequence is 14 residues long. With 6 bases removed from V and 13 bases from J, the gap between germline ends came to 20 bases. CDR3 in DNA: TGCGCCAGCACCCCGGGCCCCCACCGAAGGCCCCTCCACTTT. Translated: CASTPGPHRRPLHF.

This CDR3 reads CASSDATDPYEQYF. The CDR3, as DNA: TGTGCCAGCAGTGATGCAACAGATCCCTACGAGCAGTACTTC. The genes are TRBV25-1 and TRBJ2-7; D is unclear. This CDR3 region has 14 residues. V gave up 3 bases and J gave up 2 bases, with 11 bases separating them. Germline values: CDR1 MGHDK, CDR2 SYGVNS.

The gene calls are TRBV11-2 and TRBJ2-5; 10 bases are a match to TRBD2. J gave up 5 bases and V 5 bases, and 8 bases lay outside the gene matches. CDR3 size: 15 residues. Germline V CDR1 and CDR2: SGHAT, FQNNGV. The CDR3 sequence: CASSPRTSGGETQYF. In nucleotides, the CDR3 is TGTGCCAGCAGCCCCCGGACTAGCGGCGGCGAGACCCAGTACTTC.

The chain uses TRBV11-3 and TRBJ2-2; D unclear. V dropped 5 bases and J dropped 4 bases, with 11 bases sitting between them. The length of the CDR3 is 14 residues. Germline CDR1 is SGHNT and CDR2 is YENEEA. The chain's CDR3 is CASSPDPGTGELFF. In nucleotides, the CDR3 is TGTGCCAGCAGCCCTGACCCCGGCACCGGGGAGCTGTTTTTT.

The chain recombines TRBV7-6 with TRBJ2-7; TRBD1 matches 10 bases. The junction had 5 bases not matched to a gene; V was cut back by 5 bases and J by 1 base. The CDR3 runs to 15 residues. The germline V gene encodes CDR1 SGHVS and CDR2 FNYEAQ. CDR3 in amino acids: CASSPTGGSSYEQYF. The CDR3 bases are TGTGCCAGCAGCCCGACAGGGGGCAGTTCCTACGAGCAGTACTTC.

The chain has TRBV6-5 and TRBJ1-2; D remains ambiguous. V lost 6 bases to trimming and J lost 3 bases, with 11 bases between them. This CDR3 region has 13 residues. Germline assignment: CDR1 MNHEY and CDR2 SVGAGI. The CDR3, as DNA: TGTGCCAGCAGGCCAATTGAGGACTATGGCTACACCTTC. This translates into CASRPIEDYGYTF.

This clone was recorded only once. The CDR3 region is CASSPLAGTYEQYF. The CDR3 region has the DNA TGCGCCAGCAGTCCACTAGCGGGGACCTACGAGCAGTACTTC. The chain uses TRBV4-1 and TRBJ2-7; TRBD2 aligns across 10 bases. CDR1 and CDR2 from the germline V gene are MGHRA and YSYEKL. The V gene end was trimmed by 6 bases and the J gene end by 2 bases; junction bases not matched to a gene: 4. The CDR3 totals 14 residues.

This CDR3 is CASSPGLAGFSTDTQYF. Written as DNA, the CDR3 is TGTGCCAGCAGTCCCGGACTAGCGGGGTTTAGCACAGATACGCAGTATTTT. The chain is built from TRBV27 and TRBJ2-3, with 12 positions matching TRBD2. The CDR3 is 17 amino acids. Germline V gene sequence: CDR1 MNHEY, CDR2 SMNVEV (reference sequence). Losses at the gene ends were 5 bases for V and 0 bases for J; bases not matched to a gene: 6.

The chain is built from TRBV11-2 and TRBJ1-1, with D maybe TRBD1 (6 bases). Germline assignment: CDR1 SGHAT and CDR2 FQNNGV. The CDR3 consists of 15 residues. The ends were cut back, 0 bases at V and 5 bases at J, with 13 bases in the middle. The CDR3 DNA sequence: TGTGCCAGCAGCTTAGAATTAACAGGGTGGACTGAAGCTTTCTTT. This encodes CASSLELTGWTEAFF.

The chain recombines TRBV5-1 with TRBJ1-2, with D perhaps matching TRBD1 (6 bases). Germline V lookup: CDR1 SGHRS, CDR2 YFSETQ. The CDR3 spans 16 residues. V dropped 0 bases and J dropped 3 bases, with 15 bases sitting between them. CDR3 sequence (DNA): TGCGCCAGCAGCTTGGACAGGGCTTCTTTGTACTATGGCTACACCTTC. Residues: CASSLDRASLYYGYTF. The whole variable domain, remainder taken from reference TRBV5-1 and TRBJ1-2, is KAGVTQTPRYLIKTRGQQVTLSCSPISGHRSVSWYQQTPGQGLQFLFEYFSETQRNKGNFPGRFSGRQFSNSRSEMNVSTLELGDSALYLCASSLDRASLYYGYTFGSGTRLTVV.

This chain uses TRBV4-1 with TRBJ2-4; D gene uncertain. CDR3 length: 15 residues. The V gene's germline CDR1 is MGHRA and CDR2 YSYEKL. The V and J ends lost 1 base and 4 bases respectively, with 11 bases between them. CDR3 sequence reads: CASSQADLGKNIQYF. In DNA form, the CDR3 reads TGCGCCAGCAGCCAAGCTGACCTAGGGAAAAACATTCAGTACTTC.

This sequence joins TRBV5-5 and TRBJ2-7; 8 positions match TRBD1. Germline assignment: CDR1 SGHKS and CDR2 YYEKEE (reference sequence). The CDR3 spans 15 residues. V gave up 4 bases and J gave up 3 bases; unmatched junction bases: 9. CDR3 region: CASSGGRTGIYEQYF. The CDR3 DNA follows: TGTGCCAGCAGCGGAGGCCGGACAGGGATCTACGAGCAGTACTTC.